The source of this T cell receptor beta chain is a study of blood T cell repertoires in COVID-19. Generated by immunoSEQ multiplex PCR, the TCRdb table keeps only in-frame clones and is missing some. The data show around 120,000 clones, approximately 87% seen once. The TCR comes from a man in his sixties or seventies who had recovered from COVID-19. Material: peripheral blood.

CDR3 nucleotides: TGTGCCATCAAAAGTATCGGGACACGCTCCTACGAGCAGTACTTC. Its translation: CAIKSIGTRSYEQYF. The chain combines TRBV10-3 with TRBJ2-7; a possible D gene is TRBD1 (6 bases). The germline V and J ends were trimmed by 7 bases and 0 bases, with 16 bases remaining between them. This CDR3 is built from 15 residues. CDR1 and CDR2 from the germline V gene are ENHRY and SYGVKD.